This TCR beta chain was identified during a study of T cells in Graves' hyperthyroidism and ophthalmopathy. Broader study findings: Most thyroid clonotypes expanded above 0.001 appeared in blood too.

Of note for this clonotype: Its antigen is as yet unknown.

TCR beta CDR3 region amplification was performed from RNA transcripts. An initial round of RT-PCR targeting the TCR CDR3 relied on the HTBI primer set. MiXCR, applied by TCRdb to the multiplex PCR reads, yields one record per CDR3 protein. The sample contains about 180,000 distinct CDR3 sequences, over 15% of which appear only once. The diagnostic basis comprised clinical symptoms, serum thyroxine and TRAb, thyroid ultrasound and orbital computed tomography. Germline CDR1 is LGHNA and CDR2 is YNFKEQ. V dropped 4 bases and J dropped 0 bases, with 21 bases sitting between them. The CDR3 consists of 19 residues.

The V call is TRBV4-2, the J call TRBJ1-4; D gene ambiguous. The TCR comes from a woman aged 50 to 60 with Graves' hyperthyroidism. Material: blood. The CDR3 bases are TGTGCCAGCAGCCGCCGAAGTACGCGGAAATCAACAACTAATGAAAAACTGTTTTTT. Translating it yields CASSRRSTRKSTTNEKLFF.